This T cell receptor (beta chain) was recorded in a study of CD8+CD57+ T cells in acquired aplastic anemia. Patients sequenced had flow cytometry evidence of CD8+CD57+ cell expansion. Comment on this clonotype: Its specificity is not known. Germline is not matched at one junction end, which may reflect a read error.

TCR beta VDJ and CDR3 were profiled, and genomic DNA was the template. TCRdb re-called the reads with MiXCR, one entry per CDR3 protein. This sample has 270,000 or so distinct CDR3 sequences, with approximately 80% found just once. Whole-study findings and limits: In common between the patients and the controls were more than 25 CD8+ CDR3 sequences. Significance was not reached for CD8+ Simpson's diversity between patients and controls.

The source is a human donor with aplastic anemia. The sample taken for sequencing was sorted CD4+, CD8+, or CD8+CD57+ T cells (not recorded which) from PBMCs.

CDR3 sequence: CASGQGLTGSLSF. Written as DNA, the CDR3 is TGTGCCAGCGGACAGGGACTAACGGGAAGTCTGTCCTTT. V is TRBV2 and J is TRBJ2-1, with TRBD1 as a possible D gene (8 bases). Per the germline V gene, CDR1 is SNHLY and CDR2 is FYNNEI. There are 13 residues in the CDR3.